Following are 9 T cell receptor beta chains from one sample sequenced in a study of shared clonotypes between healthy human individuals. Only CD45RO-negative cells positively selected for CCR7 counted as naive CD8 cells, so terminally differentiated effector memory CD45RA+ cells were excluded. Assay used: immunoSEQ multiplex PCR; TCRdb lists only in-frame clones, some missing. The table records about 2 million clones, about 95% of them present only once. Sequenced input: naive CD8+ T cells sorted from blood. These receptors were collected from a man younger than 35 in good health.

V usage is TRBV6-5 and J usage is TRBJ2-1, with 7 bases lining up with TRBD1. The V and J ends lost 3 bases and 6 bases, in that order; junction bases with no gene match: 5. CDR1 and CDR2 from the germline V gene are MNHEY and SVGAGI. The CDR3 spans 14 residues. CDR3 in amino acids: CASSYSDRLNEQFF. As DNA, the CDR3 is TGTGCCAGCAGTTATTCGGACAGGCTCAATGAGCAGTTCTTC.

This clone was seen only a few times. The rearrangement uses TRBV9 and TRBJ1-4, with 9 bases matching TRBD1. Trimming removed 3 bases from V and 7 bases from J; junction bases left unmatched: 10. The V gene's germline CDR1 is SGDLS and CDR2 YYNGEE. The CDR3 is 16 residues long. The CDR3 DNA sequence: TGTGCCAGCAGCGCCACAGGGGGCCATGGCGGTGAAAAACTGTTTTTT. Encoded protein: CASSATGGHGGEKLFF. Drawing the rest from reference TRBV9 and TRBJ1-4, the complete variable domain is DSGVTQTPKHLITATGQRVTLRCSPRSGDLSVYWYQQSLDQGLQFLIQYYNGEERAKGNILERFSAQQFPDLHSELNLSSLELGDSALYFCASSATGGHGGEKLFFGSGTQLSVL.

The CDR3 DNA is TGTGCCAGCAGCGACAACTCCAGGGCGTACACAGATACGCAGTATTTT. Amino acids: CASSDNSRAYTDTQYF. The chain uses TRBV7-9 and TRBJ2-3; weak D call: TRBD1 (5 bases). There are 16 residues in the CDR3. Looked up from germline, CDR1 is SEHNR and CDR2 is FQNEAQ (reference sequence). Trimming pared 5 bases from V and 2 bases from J, leaving 17 bases between.

The chain uses TRBV7-6 and TRBJ2-2; 7 bases map to TRBD1. V lost 5 bases and J lost 2; bases outside the gene matches: 5. The CDR3 runs 15 residues. CDR1 is SGHVS, CDR2 FNYEAQ, per germline. CDR3 nucleotide sequence: TGTGCCAGCAGCCCCAGGGGGTACAACACCGGGGAGCTGTTTTTT. Its translation: CASSPRGYNTGELFF. Full variable domain (outside the CDR3, taken from reference TRBV7-6 and TRBJ2-2): GAGVSQSPRYKVTKRGQDVALRCDPISGHVSLYWYRQALGQGPEFLTYFNYEAQQDKSGLPNDRFSAERPEGSISTLTIQRTEQRDSAMYRCASSPRGYNTGELFFGEGSRLTVL.

The chain combines TRBV7-6 with TRBJ2-2, with TRBD1 as a possible D gene (6 bases). The CDR3 extends over 16 amino acids. The germline CDR1 and CDR2 sequences are SGHVS and FNYEAQ. V lost 4 bases and J 2 bases, leaving 14 bases between the germline ends. The chain's CDR3 is CASSSGRTENTGELFF. The CDR3 DNA is TGTGCCAGCAGCTCCGGGCGGACAGAAAACACCGGGGAGCTGTTTTTT.

This chain connects TRBV6-5 to TRBJ2-5; D gene ambiguous. The germline V gene has CDR1 MNHEY and CDR2 SVGAGI. This CDR3 contains 13 residues. Trimming pared 2 bases from V and 11 bases from J, leaving 15 bases between. CDR3 loop: CASSYAEDPRQYF. The DNA of the CDR3 is TGTGCCAGCAGTTACGCAGAAGACCCTAGGCAGTACTTC.

The V call is TRBV6-1, the J call TRBJ2-2, with TRBD2 matching 12 bases. CDR3 length: 15 amino acids. V was clipped by 5 bases and J by 6 bases; unmatched bases: 4. Germline lookup yields CDR1 MNHNS and CDR2 SASEGT. DNA of the CDR3: TGTGCCAGCAGTCGACTAGCGGGAGTCCCCGGGGAGCTGTTTTTT. As protein: CASSRLAGVPGELFF.

The J gene is TRBJ1-1, the V gene TRBV13; D is unclear. This CDR3 comprises 15 residues. V was shortened by 0 bases and J by 4 bases, with 12 bases between the two germline ends. Germline V gene lookup returns CDR1 PRHDT and CDR2 FYEKMQ (reference sequence). The CDR3 loop reads CASSLGGLLGTEAFF. The CDR3 nucleotides are TGTGCCAGCAGCTTAGGAGGGCTTCTGGGCACTGAAGCTTTCTTT.

V and J are TRBV6-1 and TRBJ2-7; D not certain. CDR1 and CDR2 (germline): MNHNS, SASEGT. The V end lost 3 bases, the J end lost 3 bases, and 9 bases lay between the germline ends. The CDR3 is 13 residues long. Here the CDR3 reads CASSDWAGYEQYF. CDR3 DNA sequence: TGTGCCAGCAGTGATTGGGCCGGCTACGAGCAGTACTTC.